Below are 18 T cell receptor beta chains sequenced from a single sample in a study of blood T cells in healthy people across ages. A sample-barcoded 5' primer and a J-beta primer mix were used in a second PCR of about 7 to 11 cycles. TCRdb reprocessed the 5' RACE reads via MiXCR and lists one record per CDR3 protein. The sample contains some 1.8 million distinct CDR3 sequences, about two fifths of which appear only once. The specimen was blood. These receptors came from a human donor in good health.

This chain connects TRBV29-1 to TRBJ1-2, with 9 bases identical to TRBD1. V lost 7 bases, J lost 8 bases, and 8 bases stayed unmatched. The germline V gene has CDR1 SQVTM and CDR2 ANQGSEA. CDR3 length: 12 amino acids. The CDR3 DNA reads TGCAGCGCCCGGACAGGGGATGGCGGCTACACCTTC. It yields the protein CSARTGDGGYTF.

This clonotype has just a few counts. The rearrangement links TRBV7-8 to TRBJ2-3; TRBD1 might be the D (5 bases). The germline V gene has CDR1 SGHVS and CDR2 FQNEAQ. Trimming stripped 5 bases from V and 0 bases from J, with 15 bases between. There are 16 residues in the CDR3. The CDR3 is CASSRGRGPSTDTQYF. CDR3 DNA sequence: TGTGCCAGCAGCCGAGGAAGGGGCCCCAGCACAGATACGCAGTATTTT.

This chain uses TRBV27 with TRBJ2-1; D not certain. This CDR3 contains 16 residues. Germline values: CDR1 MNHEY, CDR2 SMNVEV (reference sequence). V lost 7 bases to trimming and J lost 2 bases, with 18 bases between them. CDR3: CASTPLLGRTYNEQFF. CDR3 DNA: TGTGCCAGCACTCCCTTGTTGGGAAGAACCTACAATGAGCAGTTCTTC.

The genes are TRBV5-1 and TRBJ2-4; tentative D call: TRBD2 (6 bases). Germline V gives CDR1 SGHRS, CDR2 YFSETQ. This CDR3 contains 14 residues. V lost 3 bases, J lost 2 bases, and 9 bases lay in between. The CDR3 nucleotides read TGCGCCAGCAGCTGGCGGGGATCCAAAAACATTCAGTACTTC. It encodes CASSWRGSKNIQYF.

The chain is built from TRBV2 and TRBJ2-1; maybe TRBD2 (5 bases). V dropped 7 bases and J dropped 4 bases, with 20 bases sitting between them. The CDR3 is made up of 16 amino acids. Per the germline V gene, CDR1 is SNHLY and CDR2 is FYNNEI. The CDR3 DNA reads TGTGCCAGCACTGTACTCCACGGGAAAGGTTACAATGAGCAGTTCTTC. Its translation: CASTVLHGKGYNEQFF.

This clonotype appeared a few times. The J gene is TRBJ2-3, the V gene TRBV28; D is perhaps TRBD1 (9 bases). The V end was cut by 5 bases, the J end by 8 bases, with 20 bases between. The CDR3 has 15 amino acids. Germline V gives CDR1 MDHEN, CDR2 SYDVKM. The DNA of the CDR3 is TGTGCCAGCAGTCTGCCACAGGGGGCGGGAGGTACGCAGTATTTT. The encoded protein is CASSLPQGAGGTQYF.

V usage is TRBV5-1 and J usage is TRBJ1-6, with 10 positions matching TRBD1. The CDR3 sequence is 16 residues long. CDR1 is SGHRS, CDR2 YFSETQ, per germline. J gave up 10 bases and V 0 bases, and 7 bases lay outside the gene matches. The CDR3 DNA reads TGCGCCAGCAGCTTGGAGGGACAGGGGATCAGATCACCCCTCCACTTT. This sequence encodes CASSLEGQGIRSPLHF.

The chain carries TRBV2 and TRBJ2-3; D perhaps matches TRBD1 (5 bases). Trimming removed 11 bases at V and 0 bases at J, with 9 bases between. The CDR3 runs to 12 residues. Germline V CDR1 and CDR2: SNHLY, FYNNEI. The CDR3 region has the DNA TGTGCCGCGACAGCTAGCACAGATACGCAGTATTTT. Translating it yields CAATASTDTQYF.

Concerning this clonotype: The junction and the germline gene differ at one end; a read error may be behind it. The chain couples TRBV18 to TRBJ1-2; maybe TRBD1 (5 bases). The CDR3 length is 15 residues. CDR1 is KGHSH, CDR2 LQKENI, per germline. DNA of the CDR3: TGTGCCAACTCACCCTCCAGGGTTAAATCTTGGGGCTACACCTTC. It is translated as CANSPSRVKSWGYTF.

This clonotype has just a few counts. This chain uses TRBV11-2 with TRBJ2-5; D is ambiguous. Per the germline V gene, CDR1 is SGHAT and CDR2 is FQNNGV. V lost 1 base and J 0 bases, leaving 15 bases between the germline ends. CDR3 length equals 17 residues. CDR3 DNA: TGTGCCAGCAGCTTAGGGAGTGGGCACAAGTACCAAGAGACCCAGTACTTC. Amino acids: CASSLGSGHKYQETQYF.

The CDR3 protein is CASSFTGEIQYF. Here the CDR3 DNA reads TGTGCCAGCAGTTTTACGGGGGAAATCCAGTACTTC. This chain uses TRBV7-8 with TRBJ2-7; the D gene is possibly TRBD2 (6 bases). This CDR3 spans 12 amino acids. Trimming stripped 6 bases from V and 10 bases from J, with 16 bases between. Germline V gene sequence: CDR1 SGHVS, CDR2 FQNEAQ.

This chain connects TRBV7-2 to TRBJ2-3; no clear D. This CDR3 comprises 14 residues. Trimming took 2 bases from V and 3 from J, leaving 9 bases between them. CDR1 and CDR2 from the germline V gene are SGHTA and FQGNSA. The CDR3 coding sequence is TGTGCCAGCAGCTTAACGGTTCAGACAGATACGCAGTATTTT. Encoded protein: CASSLTVQTDTQYF.

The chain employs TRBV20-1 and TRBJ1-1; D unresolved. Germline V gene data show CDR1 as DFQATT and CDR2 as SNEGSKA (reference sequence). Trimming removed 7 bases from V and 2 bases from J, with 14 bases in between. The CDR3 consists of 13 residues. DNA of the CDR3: TGCAGTGGTAGTTCCAGGACTAACACTGAAGCTTTCTTT. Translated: CSGSSRTNTEAFF.

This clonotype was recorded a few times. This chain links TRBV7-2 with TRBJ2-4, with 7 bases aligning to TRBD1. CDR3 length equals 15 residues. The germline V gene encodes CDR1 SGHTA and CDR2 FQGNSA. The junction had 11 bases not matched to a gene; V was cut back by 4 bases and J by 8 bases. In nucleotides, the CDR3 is TGTGCCAGCAGCTCCGGTGTAGGGGGCGGGCACATTCAGTACTTC. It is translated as CASSSGVGGGHIQYF.

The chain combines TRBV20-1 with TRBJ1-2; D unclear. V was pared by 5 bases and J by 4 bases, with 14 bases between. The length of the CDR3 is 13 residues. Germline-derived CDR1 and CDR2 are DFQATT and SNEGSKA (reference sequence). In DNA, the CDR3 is TGCAGTGCTCCCGTTGACTCCGGCTATGGCTACACCTTC. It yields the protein CSAPVDSGYGYTF.

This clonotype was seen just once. CDR3 protein: CASSKDDRTYEQYF. The CDR3 nucleotides read TGTGCCAGCAGTAAAGATGACAGGACCTACGAGCAGTACTTC. The chain uses TRBV6-2 or TRBV6-3 and TRBJ2-5; D is perhaps TRBD1 (6 bases). The DNA end is a closer match to TRBJ2-7, so the J assignment may be wrong. The CDR3 has 14 residues. Germline CDR1 MNHEY, CDR2 SVGEGT.

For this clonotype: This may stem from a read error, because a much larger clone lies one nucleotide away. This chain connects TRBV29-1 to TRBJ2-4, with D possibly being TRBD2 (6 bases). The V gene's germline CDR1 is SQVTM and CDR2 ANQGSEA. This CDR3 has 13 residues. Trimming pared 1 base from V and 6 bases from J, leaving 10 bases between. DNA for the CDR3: TGCAGCGTTGAAGCCTGGGACTCAAACATTCAGTACTTC. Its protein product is CSVEAWDSNIQYF.

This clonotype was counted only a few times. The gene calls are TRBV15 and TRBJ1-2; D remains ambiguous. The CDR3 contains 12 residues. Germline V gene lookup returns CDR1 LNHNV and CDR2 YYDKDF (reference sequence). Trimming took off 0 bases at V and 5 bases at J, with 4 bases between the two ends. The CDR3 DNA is TGTGCCACCAGCAGAGAGAGATATGGCTACACCTTC. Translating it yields CATSRERYGYTF.